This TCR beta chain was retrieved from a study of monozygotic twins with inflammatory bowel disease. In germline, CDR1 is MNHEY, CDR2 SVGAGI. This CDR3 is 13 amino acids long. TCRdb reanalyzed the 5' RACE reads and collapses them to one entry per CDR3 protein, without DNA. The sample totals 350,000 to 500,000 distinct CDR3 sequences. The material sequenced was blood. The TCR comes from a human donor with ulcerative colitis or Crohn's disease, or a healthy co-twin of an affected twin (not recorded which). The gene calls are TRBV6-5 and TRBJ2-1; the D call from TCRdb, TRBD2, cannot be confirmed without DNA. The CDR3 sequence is CASKRPLVDEQFF.